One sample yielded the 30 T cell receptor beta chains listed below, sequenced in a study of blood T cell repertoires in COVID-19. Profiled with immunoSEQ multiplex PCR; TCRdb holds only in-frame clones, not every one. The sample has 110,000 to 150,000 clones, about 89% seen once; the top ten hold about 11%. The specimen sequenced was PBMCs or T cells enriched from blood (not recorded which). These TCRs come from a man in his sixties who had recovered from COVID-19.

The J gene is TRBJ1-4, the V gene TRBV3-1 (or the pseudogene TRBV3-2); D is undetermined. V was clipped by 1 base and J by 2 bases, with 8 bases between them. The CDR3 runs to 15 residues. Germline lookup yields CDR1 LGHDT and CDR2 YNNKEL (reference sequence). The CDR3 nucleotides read TGTGCCAGCAGCCAAGGGCGGCTGACTAATGAAAAACTGTTTTTT. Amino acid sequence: CASSQGRLTNEKLFF.

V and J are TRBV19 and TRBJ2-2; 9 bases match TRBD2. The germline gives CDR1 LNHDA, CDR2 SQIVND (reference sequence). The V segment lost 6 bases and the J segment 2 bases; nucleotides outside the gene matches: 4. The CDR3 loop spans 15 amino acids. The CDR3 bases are TGTGCCAGTAGACTAGCGGGCCTCAACACCGGGGAGCTGTTTTTT. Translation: CASRLAGLNTGELFF.

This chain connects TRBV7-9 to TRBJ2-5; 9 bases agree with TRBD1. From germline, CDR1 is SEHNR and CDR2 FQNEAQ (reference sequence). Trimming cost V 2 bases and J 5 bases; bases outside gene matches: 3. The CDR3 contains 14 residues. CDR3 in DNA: TGTGCCAGCAGCTTATGGGACAGGGAGGAGACCCAGTACTTC. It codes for CASSLWDREETQYF. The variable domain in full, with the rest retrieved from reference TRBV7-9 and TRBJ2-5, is DTGVSQNPRHKITKRGQNVTFRCDPISEHNRLYWYRQTLGQGPEFLTYFQNEAQLEKSRLLSDRFSAERPKGSFSTLEIQRTEQGDSAMYLCASSLWDREETQYFGPGTRLLVL.

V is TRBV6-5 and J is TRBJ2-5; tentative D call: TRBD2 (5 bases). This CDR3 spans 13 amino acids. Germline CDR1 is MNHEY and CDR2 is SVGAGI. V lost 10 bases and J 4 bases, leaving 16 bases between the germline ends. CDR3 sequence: CATPPEGGETQYF. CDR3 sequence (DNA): TGTGCCACCCCCCCTGAGGGTGGAGAGACCCAGTACTTC.

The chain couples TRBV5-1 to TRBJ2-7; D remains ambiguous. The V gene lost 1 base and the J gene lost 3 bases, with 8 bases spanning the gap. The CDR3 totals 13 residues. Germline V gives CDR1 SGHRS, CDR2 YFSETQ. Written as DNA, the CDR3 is TGCGCCAGCAGCTTGTCTCCCGTCTACGAGCAGTACTTC. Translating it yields CASSLSPVYEQYF.

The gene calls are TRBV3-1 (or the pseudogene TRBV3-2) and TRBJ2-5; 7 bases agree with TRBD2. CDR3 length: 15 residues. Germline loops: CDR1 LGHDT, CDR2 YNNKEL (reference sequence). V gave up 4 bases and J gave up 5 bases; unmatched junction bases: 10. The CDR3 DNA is TGTGCCAGCAGCCCACGAACGGGAGGATGGGAGACCCAGTACTTC. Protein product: CASSPRTGGWETQYF.

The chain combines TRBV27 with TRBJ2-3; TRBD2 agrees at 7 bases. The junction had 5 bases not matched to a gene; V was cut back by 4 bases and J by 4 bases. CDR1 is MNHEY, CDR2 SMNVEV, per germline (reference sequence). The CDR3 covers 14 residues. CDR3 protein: CASSSAGVADTQYF. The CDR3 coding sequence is TGTGCCAGCAGTTCCGCGGGAGTGGCAGATACGCAGTATTTT.

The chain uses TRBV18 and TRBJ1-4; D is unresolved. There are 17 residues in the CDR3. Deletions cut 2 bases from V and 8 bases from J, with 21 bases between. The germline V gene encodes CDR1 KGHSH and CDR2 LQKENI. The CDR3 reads CASSPFLGSNLKEKLFF. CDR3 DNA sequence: TGTGCCAGCTCACCATTTCTTGGGAGCAACCTTAAAGAAAAACTGTTTTTT.

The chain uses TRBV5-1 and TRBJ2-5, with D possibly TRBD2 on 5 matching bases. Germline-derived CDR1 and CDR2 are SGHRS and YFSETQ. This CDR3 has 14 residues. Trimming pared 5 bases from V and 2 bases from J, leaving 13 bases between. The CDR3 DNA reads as TGCGCCAGCAGAATAGGACTGGGGCAAGAGACCCAGTACTTC. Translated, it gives CASRIGLGQETQYF. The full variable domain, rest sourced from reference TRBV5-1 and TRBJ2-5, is KAGVTQTPRYLIKTRGQQVTLSCSPISGHRSVSWYQQTPGQGLQFLFEYFSETQRNKGNFPGRFSGRQFSNSRSEMNVSTLELGDSALYLCASRIGLGQETQYFGPGTRLLVL.

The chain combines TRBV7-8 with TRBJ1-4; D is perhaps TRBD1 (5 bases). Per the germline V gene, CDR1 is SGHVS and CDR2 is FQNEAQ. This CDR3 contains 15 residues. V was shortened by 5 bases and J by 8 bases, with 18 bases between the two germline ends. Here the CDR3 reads CASSLWVQGREKLFF. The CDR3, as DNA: TGTGCCAGCAGCCTATGGGTCCAGGGAAGGGAAAAACTGTTTTTT. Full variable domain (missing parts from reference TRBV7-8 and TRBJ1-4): GAGVSQSPRYKVAKRGQDVALRCDPISGHVSLFWYQQALGQGPEFLTYFQNEAQLDKSGLPSDRFFAERPEGSVSTLKIQRTQQEDSAVYLCASSLWVQGREKLFFGSGTQLSVL.

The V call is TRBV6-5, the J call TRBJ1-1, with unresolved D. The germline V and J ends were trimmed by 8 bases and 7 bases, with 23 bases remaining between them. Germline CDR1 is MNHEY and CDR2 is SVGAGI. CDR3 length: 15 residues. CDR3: CASSILGAMVGEAFF. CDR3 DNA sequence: TGTGCCAGCTCTATCCTGGGCGCTATGGTAGGTGAAGCTTTCTTT.

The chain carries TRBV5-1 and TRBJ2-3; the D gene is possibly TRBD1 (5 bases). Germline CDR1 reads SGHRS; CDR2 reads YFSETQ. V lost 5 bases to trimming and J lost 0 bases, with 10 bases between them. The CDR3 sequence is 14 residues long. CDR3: CASRRDRSTDTQYF. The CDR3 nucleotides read TGCGCCAGCAGACGAGACAGAAGCACAGATACGCAGTATTTT.

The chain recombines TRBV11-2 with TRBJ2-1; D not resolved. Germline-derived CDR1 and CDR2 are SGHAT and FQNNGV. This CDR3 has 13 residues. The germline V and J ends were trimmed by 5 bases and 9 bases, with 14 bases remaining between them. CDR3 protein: CASSQFTFTEQFF. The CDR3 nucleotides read TGTGCCAGCAGCCAGTTCACCTTCACTGAGCAGTTCTTC.

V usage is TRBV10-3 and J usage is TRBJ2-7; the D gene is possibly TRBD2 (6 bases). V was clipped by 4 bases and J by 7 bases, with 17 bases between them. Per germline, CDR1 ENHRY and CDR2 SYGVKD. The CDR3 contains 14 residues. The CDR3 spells CAISGDSPPDEQYF. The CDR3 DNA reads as TGTGCCATCAGTGGGGACTCCCCTCCGGATGAGCAGTACTTC.

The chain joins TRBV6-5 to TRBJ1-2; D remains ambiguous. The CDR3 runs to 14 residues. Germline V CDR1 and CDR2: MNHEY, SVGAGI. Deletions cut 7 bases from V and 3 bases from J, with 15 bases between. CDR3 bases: TGTGCCAGCACCTCTCCAGGCACTCACTATGGCTACACCTTC. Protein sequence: CASTSPGTHYGYTF.

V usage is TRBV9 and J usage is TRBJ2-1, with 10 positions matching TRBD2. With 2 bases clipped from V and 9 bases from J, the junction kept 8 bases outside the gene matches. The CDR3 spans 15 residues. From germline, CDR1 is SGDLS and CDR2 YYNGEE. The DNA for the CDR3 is TGTGCCAGCAGCGTTAGCGGGAGGCCCTCCAGTGAGCAGTTCTTC. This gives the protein CASSVSGRPSSEQFF. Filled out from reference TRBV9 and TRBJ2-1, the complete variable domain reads DSGVTQTPKHLITATGQRVTLRCSPRSGDLSVYWYQQSLDQGLQFLIQYYNGEERAKGNILERFSAQQFPDLHSELNLSSLELGDSALYFCASSVSGRPSSEQFFGPGTRLTVL.

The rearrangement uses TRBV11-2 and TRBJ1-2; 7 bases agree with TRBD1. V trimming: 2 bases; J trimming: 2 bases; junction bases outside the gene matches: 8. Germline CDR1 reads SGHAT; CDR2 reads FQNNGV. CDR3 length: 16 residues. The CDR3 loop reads CASSLLWTGANYGYTF. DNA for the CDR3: TGTGCCAGCAGCTTACTTTGGACAGGTGCCAACTATGGCTACACCTTC.

In DNA, the CDR3 is TGTGCCAGCTCACCGCAGTCCCGCGGAGAGACCCAGTACTTC. It encodes CASSPQSRGETQYF. This chain connects TRBV18 to TRBJ2-5; D not resolved. The CDR3 extends over 14 amino acids. Germline CDR1 and CDR2: KGHSH and LQKENI. V lost 3 bases to trimming and J lost 4 bases, with 12 bases between them.

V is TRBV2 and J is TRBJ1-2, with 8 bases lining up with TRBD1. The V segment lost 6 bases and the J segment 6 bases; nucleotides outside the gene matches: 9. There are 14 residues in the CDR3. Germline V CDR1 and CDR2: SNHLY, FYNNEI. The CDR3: CASRPRGQGDGYTF. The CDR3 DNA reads TGTGCCAGCAGGCCCAGGGGGCAGGGGGATGGCTACACCTTC. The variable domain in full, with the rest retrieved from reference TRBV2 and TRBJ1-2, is EPEVTQTPSHQVTQMGQEVILRCVPISNHLYFYWYRQILGQKVEFLVSFYNNEISEKSEIFDDQFSVERPDGSNFTLKIRSTKLEDSAMYFCASRPRGQGDGYTFGSGTRLTVV.

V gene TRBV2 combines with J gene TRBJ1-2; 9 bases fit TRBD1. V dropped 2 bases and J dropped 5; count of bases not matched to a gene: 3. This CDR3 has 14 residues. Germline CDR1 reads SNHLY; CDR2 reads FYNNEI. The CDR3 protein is CASSENRGPYGYTF. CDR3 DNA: TGTGCCAGCAGTGAAAACAGGGGGCCATATGGCTACACCTTC.

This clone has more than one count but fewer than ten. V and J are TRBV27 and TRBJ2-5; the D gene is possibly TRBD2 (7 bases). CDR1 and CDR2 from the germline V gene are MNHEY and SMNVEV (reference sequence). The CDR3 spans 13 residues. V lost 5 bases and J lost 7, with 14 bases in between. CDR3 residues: CASSAAGEGTQYF. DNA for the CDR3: TGTGCCAGCAGTGCCGCAGGGGAGGGGACCCAGTACTTC.

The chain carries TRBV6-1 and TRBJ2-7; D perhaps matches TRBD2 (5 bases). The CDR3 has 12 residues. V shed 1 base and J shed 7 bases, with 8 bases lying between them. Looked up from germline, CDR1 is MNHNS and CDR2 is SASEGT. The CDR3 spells CASSEGRLEQYF. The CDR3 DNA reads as TGTGCCAGCAGTGAAGGGAGGCTGGAGCAGTACTTC.

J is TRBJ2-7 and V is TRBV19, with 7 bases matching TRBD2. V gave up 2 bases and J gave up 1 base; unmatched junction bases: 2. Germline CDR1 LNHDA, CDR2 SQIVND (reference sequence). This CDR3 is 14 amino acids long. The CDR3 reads CASSIIAGSYEQYF. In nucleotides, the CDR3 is TGTGCCAGTAGTATAATAGCGGGTTCCTACGAGCAGTACTTC.

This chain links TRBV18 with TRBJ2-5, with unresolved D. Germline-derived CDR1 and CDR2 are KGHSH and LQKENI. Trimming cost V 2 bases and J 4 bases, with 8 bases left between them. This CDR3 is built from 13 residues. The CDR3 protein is CASSPKLSETQYF. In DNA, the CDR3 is TGTGCCAGCTCACCAAAACTCTCAGAGACCCAGTACTTC.

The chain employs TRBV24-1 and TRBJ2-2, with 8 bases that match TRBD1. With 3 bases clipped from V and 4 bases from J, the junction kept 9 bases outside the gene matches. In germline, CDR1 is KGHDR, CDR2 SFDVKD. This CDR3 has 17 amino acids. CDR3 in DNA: TGTGCCACCAGTGATAAACCCAGGGGGCGCTTCACCGGGGAGCTGTTTTTT. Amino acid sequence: CATSDKPRGRFTGELFF.

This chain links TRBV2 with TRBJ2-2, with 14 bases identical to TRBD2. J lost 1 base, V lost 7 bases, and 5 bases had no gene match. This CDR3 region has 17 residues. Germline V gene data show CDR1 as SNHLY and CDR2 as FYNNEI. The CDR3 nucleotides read TGTGCCAGCAATTCGGGGACTAGCGGGGGGAACACCGGGGAGCTGTTTTTT. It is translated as CASNSGTSGGNTGELFF.

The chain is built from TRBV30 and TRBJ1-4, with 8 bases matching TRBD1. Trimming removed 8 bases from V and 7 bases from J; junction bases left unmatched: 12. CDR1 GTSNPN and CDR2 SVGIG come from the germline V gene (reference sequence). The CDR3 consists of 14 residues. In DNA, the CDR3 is TGTGCCCATGGACAGGGAAGGAATCCTGAAAAACTGTTTTTT. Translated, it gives CAHGQGRNPEKLFF.

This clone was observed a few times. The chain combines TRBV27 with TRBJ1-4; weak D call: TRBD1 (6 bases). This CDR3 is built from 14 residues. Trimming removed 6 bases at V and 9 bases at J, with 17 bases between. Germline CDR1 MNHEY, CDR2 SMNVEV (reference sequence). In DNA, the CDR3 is TGTGCCAGCAGCCTTGACTACAGGGCCAAAAAACTGTTTTTT. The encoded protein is CASSLDYRAKKLFF.

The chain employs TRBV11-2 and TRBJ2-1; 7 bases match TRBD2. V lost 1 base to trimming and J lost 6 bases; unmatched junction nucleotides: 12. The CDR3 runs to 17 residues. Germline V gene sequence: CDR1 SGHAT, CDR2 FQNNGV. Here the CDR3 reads CASSLGGRTRVSNEQFF. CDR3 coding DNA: TGTGCCAGCAGCTTAGGGGGTAGGACTAGGGTTTCCAATGAGCAGTTCTTC.

The CDR3 DNA reads as TGTGCCTGGAGTGTACTTGCGGGAGCGGGTAATGAGCAGTTCTTC. It encodes CAWSVLAGAGNEQFF. This chain connects TRBV30 to TRBJ2-1, with 7 nucleotides matching TRBD2. The CDR3 covers 15 residues. Germline V gene sequence: CDR1 GTSNPN, CDR2 SVGIG (reference sequence). V trimming: 0 bases; J trimming: 7 bases; junction bases outside the gene matches: 9.